These 9 T cell receptor beta chains originate from one sample sequenced in a study of beta chain features in type 1 diabetes. Sequenced material consisted of expressed TCRB transcripts (all of the isolated RNA was reverse transcribed). TCRdb's table, derived via immunoSEQ multiplex PCR, lists solely in-frame clones and lacks some. The sample carries 200,000 to 250,000 clones, 11% recorded once. The sample was central memory CD4+ T cells from blood. These receptors were obtained from a man between 18 and 35 years old in good health.

This clone was detected only a few times. This chain links TRBV5-1 with TRBJ2-5, with D maybe TRBD1 (6 bases). Germline CDR1 reads SGHRS; CDR2 reads YFSETQ. The V and J ends lost 3 bases and 2 bases respectively, with 11 bases between them. The CDR3 spans 14 residues. CDR3 in DNA: TGCGCCAGCAGCTGGTACCAGGGGCAAGAGACCCAGTACTTC. Translation gives CASSWYQGQETQYF.

This sequence joins TRBV30 and TRBJ1-5; no firm D call. The V end lost 2 bases, the J end lost 0 bases, and 11 bases lay between the germline ends. Germline V gene data show CDR1 as GTSNPN and CDR2 as SVGIG (reference sequence). CDR3 length: 15 amino acids. CDR3 coding DNA: TGTGCCTGGAGTCTCAAACTTGATAGCAATCAGCCCCAGCATTTT. It is translated as CAWSLKLDSNQPQHF.

The rearrangement joins TRBV20-1 to TRBJ2-4; no clear D gene. The CDR3 covers 11 residues. Trimming pared 4 bases from V and 8 bases from J, leaving 9 bases between. The germline V gene has CDR1 DFQATT and CDR2 SNEGSKA (reference sequence). CDR3 in DNA: TGCAGTGCTACAAGGGCTGACATTCAGTACTTC. Its protein is CSATRADIQYF.

This clone was found a few times. This chain uses TRBV4-2 with TRBJ2-3; perhaps D is TRBD1 or TRBD2 (6 bases each). Per germline, CDR1 LGHNA and CDR2 YNFKEQ. Between the trimmed V and J ends, which lost 1 base and 2 bases, there was a span of 16 bases. The CDR3 totals 17 residues. The CDR3 DNA sequence: TGTGCCAGCAGCCAAGGATCCGGGGGCGGAGACACAGATACGCAGTATTTT. Its protein product is CASSQGSGGGDTDTQYF.

The CDR3 reads CSVATGGSGANVLTF. DNA of the CDR3: TGCAGCGTTGCCACAGGGGGCTCTGGGGCCAACGTCCTGACTTTC. V is TRBV29-1 and J is TRBJ2-6, with 8 bases that match TRBD1. The J segment lost 0 bases and the V segment lost 4 bases, leaving 2 bases of the junction unmatched. The germline V gene encodes CDR1 SQVTM and CDR2 ANQGSEA. The CDR3 loop spans 15 amino acids.

This clone was counted many times. This chain links TRBV13 with TRBJ1-2; D call uncertain. The CDR3 consists of 12 residues. Trimming took off 0 bases at V and 7 bases at J, with 6 bases between the two ends. The V gene's germline CDR1 is PRHDT and CDR2 FYEKMQ (reference sequence). The DNA of the CDR3 is TGTGCCAGCAGCTTAGGCCAGCCTGGCTACACCTTC. Protein: CASSLGQPGYTF.

The rearrangement joins TRBV9 to TRBJ2-5; 8 nucleotides match TRBD2. Germline V gene data show CDR1 as SGDLS and CDR2 as YYNGEE. The V segment lost 4 bases and the J segment 5 bases; nucleotides outside the gene matches: 7. CDR3 length equals 14 residues. CDR3 sequence (DNA): TGTGCCAGCAGCAGCGGGAGTTCTCATGAGACCCAGTACTTC. Translating it yields CASSSGSSHETQYF. The full variable domain, its missing parts supplied by reference TRBV9 and TRBJ2-5, is DSGVTQTPKHLITATGQRVTLRCSPRSGDLSVYWYQQSLDQGLQFLIQYYNGEERAKGNILERFSAQQFPDLHSELNLSSLELGDSALYFCASSSGSSHETQYFGPGTRLLVL.

The chain is built from TRBV5-1 and TRBJ1-2; maybe TRBD1 (5 bases). The CDR3 consists of 15 residues. V was trimmed by 4 bases and J by 0 bases, leaving 13 bases between them. Germline lookup yields CDR1 SGHRS and CDR2 YFSETQ. CDR3 region: CASSLDTYTNYGYTF. CDR3 nucleotides: TGCGCCAGCAGCCTGGACACGTACACTAACTATGGCTACACCTTC.

This clone was counted only a few times. The V and J genes are TRBV9 and TRBJ2-3; the match to TRBD2 covers 7 bases. Germline V CDR1 and CDR2: SGDLS, YYNGEE. The CDR3 consists of 14 residues. V was clipped by 3 bases and J by 2 bases; unmatched bases: 3. The CDR3 reads CASSAGLHTDTQYF. The CDR3 DNA reads as TGTGCCAGCAGCGCGGGACTACACACAGATACGCAGTATTTT.